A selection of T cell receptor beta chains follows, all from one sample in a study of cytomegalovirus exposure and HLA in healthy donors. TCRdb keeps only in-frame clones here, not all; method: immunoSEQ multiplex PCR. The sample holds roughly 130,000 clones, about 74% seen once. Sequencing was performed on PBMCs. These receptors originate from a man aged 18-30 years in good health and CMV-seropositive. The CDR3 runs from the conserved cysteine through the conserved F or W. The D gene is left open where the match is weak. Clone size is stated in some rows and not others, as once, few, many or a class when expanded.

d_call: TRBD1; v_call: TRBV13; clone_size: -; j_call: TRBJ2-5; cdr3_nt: TGTGCCAGCAGCACCTCCGGGACAGCCACAGAGACCCAGTACTTC; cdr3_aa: CASSTSGTATETQYF
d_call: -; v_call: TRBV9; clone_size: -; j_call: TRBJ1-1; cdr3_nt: TGTGCCAGCAGCCGAGGGGGGGCCCTAAACACTGAAGCTTTCTTT; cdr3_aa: CASSRGGALNTEAFF
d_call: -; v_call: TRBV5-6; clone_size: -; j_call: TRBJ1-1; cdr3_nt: TGTGCCAGCAGCTTGGGACGGAGGAACACTGAAGCTTTCTTT; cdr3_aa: CASSLGRRNTEAFF
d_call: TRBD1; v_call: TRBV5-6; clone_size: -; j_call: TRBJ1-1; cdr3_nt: TGTGCCAGCAGCTCCCGGACAGGGGGCACTGAAGCTTTCTTT; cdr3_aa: CASSSRTGGTEAFF
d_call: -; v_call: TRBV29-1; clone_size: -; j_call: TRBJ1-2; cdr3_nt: TGCAGCGTTATTAGGGGCTACACCTTT; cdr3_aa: CSVIRGYTF
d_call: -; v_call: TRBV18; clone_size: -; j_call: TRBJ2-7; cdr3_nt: TGTGCCAGCTCACTTCGCCAGGGTGGCGAGCAGTACTTC; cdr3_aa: CASSLRQGGEQYF
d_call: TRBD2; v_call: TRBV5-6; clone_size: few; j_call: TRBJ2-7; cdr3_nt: TGTGCCAGCAGCCCAAAGATAGCGGGAGGGCCCCGTTACGAGCAGTACTTC; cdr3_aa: CASSPKIAGGPRYEQYF
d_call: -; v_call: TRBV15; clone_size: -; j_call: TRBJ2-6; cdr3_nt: TGTGCCACCAGCAGGCAGGAGGCCGGGGCCAACGTCCTGACTTTC; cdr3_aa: CATSRQEAGANVLTF
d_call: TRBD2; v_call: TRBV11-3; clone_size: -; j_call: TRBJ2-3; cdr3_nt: TGTGCCAGCAGCCCGGGACTAGCAGATACGCAGTATTTT; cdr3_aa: CASSPGLADTQYF
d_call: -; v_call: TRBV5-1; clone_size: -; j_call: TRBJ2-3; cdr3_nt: TGCGCCAGCAGCTTGTGGGGAGAAGGGGATACGCAGTATTTT; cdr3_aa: CASSLWGEGDTQYF
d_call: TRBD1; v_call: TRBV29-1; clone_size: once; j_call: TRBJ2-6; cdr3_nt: TGCAGCGTTGAGGGGACAGACCACTCTGGGGCCAACGTCCTGACTTTC; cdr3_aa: CSVEGTDHSGANVLTF
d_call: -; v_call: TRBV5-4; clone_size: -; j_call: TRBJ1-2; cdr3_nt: TGTGCCAGCAGCTTGGACAGAAGCTATGGCTACACCTTC; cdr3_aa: CASSLDRSYGYTF
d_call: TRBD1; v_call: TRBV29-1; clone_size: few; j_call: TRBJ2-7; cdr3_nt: TGCAGCGCTAGGACAGGGGGCTACGAGCAGTACTTC; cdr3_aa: CSARTGGYEQYF
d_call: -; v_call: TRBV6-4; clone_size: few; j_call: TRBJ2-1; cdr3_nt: TGTGCCAGCAGGACGACAGGCTTAAGCTCCTACAATGAGCAGTTCTTC; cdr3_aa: CASRTTGLSSYNEQFF
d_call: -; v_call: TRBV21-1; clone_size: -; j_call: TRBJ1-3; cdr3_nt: TGTGCCAGCAGCATACAGGGGGTTGGAAACACCATATATTTT; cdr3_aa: CASSIQGVGNTIYF
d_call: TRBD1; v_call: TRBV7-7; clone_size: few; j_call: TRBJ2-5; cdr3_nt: TGTGCTAGCAGCTCTTCGAGGACAGGCGGGGAGACCCAGTACTTC; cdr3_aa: CASSSSRTGGETQYF
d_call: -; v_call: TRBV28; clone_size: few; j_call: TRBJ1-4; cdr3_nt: TGTGCCAGCAGCAGGGCCCTAAATGAAAAACTGTTTTTT; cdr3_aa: CASSRALNEKLFF
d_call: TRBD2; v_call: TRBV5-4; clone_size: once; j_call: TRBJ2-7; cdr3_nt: TGTGCCAGCAGCTTACCCGGACTAGCGGGAGAAGGGGGAGAGCAGTACTTC; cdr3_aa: CASSLPGLAGEGGEQYF
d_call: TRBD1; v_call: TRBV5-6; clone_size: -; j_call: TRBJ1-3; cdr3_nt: TGTGCCAGCAGCGGAGACAGGGGGCTGGAAAGGTATTTT; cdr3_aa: CASSGDRGLERYF
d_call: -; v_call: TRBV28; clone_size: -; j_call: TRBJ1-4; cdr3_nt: TGTGCCAGCAGAGGAGAGGGGGGGAGTGAAAAACTGTTTTTT; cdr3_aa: CASRGEGGSEKLFF
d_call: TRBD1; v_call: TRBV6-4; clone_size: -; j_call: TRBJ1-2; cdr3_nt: TGTGCCAGCAGTGCCGGGACAGGACCATTAAACTATGGCTACACCTTC; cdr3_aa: CASSAGTGPLNYGYTF
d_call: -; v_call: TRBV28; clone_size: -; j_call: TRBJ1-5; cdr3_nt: TGTGCCAGCATGGGGGCTGGACAGCCCCAGCATTTT; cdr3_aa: CASMGAGQPQHF
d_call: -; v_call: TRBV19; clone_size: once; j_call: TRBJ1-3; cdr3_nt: TGTGCCAGTTCCCTGGGGGCAAGTGGAAACACCATATATTTT; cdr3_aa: CASSLGASGNTIYF
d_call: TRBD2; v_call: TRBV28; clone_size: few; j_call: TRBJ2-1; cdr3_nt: TGTGCCAGCAGTTTGTGGACTAGCGGGTACAATGAGCAGTTCTTC; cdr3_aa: CASSLWTSGYNEQFF
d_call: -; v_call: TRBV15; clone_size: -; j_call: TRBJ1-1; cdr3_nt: TGTGCCACCAGCAGAGACGGGGGATACACTGAAGCTTTCTTT; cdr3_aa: CATSRDGGYTEAFF
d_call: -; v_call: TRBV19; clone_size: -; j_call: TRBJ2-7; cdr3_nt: TGTGCCAGTAGTGAACAGGTCAGCTCCTACGAGCAGTACTTC; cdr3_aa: CASSEQVSSYEQYF
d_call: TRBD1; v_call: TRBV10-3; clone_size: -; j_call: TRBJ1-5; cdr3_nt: TGTGCCATCAGTATGACGGGACAGGGGAATCAGCCCCAGCATTTT; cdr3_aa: CAISMTGQGNQPQHF
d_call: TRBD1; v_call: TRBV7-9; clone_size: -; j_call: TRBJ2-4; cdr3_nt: TGTGCCAGCAGCCCGGACAGGCCTTTAGCCAAAAACATTCAGTACTTC; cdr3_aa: CASSPDRPLAKNIQYF
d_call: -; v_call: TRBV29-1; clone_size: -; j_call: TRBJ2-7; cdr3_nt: TGCAGCGTTGAAGGAGGAGCCCCCTACGAGCAGTACTTC; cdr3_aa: CSVEGGAPYEQYF